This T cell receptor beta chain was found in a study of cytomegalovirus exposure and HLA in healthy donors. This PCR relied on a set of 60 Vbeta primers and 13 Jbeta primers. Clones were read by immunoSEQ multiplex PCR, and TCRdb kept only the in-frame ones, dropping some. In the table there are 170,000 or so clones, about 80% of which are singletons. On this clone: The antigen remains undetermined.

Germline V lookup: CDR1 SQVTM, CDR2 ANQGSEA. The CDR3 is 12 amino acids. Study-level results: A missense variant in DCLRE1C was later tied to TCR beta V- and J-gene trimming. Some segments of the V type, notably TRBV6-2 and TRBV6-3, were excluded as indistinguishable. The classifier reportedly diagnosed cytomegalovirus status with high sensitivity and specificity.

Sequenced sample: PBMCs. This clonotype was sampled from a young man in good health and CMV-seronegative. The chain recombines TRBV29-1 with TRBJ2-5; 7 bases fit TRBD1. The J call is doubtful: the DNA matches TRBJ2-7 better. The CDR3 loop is CSVVPGGYEQYF. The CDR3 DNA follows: TGCAGCGTTGTACCAGGGGGCTACGAGCAGTACTTC.